The 5 T cell receptor beta chains below were found in one sample sequenced in a study of OX40 agonist ivuxolimab in advanced cancers. The library was produced with the immunoSEQ multiplex PCR assay. The source is immuneACCESS, and TCRdb retained only in-frame sequences with V and J called. Part of the clones is not carried over; for the studies checked, unresolved V genes explain less than half of this, and the remainder is unexplained. This sample holds 18,000 or so clones; around 69% were observed only once. Of the sample, 15% to 20% falls within the top ten clones. The sample here was CD4+ or CD8+ T cells sorted from blood, taken in a trial of the OX40 agonist ivuxolimab. The source of these receptors is an adult with an advanced solid tumor such as melanoma, head and neck, liver or kidney cancer.

The CDR3 spells CSVETDRGNYEQYF. Here the CDR3 DNA reads TGCAGCGTTGAGACAGACAGGGGAAACTACGAGCAGTACTTC. The chain uses TRBV29-1 and TRBJ2-5, with TRBD1 matching over 8 bases. With the DNA end fitting TRBJ2-7 better, the J assignment may be wrong. The CDR3 has 14 residues. Germline CDR1 reads SQVTM; CDR2 reads ANQGSEA.

Only a few counts were recorded for this clone. The rearrangement uses TRBV30 and TRBJ1-6; 10 nucleotides line up with TRBD1. The CDR3 is 14 residues long. Per the germline V gene, CDR1 is GTSNPN and CDR2 is SVGIG (reference sequence). J lost 10 bases, V lost 4 bases, and 7 bases had no gene match. The CDR3 protein is CAWTAGQGGSPLHF. The CDR3 bases are TGTGCCTGGACTGCTGGACAGGGGGGATCACCCCTCCACTTT.

V is TRBV11-2 and J is TRBJ2-3; D gene unclear. This CDR3 spans 12 amino acids. Looked up from germline, CDR1 is SGHAT and CDR2 is FQNNGV. The V end was cut by 4 bases, the J end by 7 bases, with 9 bases between. The DNA of the CDR3 is TGTGCCAGCAGCTATAACCCCAATACGCAGTATTTT. This encodes CASSYNPNTQYF. The full variable domain, rest sourced from reference TRBV11-2 and TRBJ2-3, is EAGVAQSPRYKIIEKRQSVAFWCNPISGHATLYWYQQILGQGPKLLIQFQNNGVVDDSQLPKDRFSAERLKGVDSTLKIQPAKLEDSAVYLCASSYNPNTQYFGPGTRLTVL.

Within the sample, this clone is medium-sized. The gene calls are TRBV28 and TRBJ2-7; unclear D gene. The germline V and J ends were trimmed by 3 bases and 3 bases, with 9 bases remaining between them. The CDR3 has 13 residues. Germline loops: CDR1 MDHEN, CDR2 SYDVKM. The CDR3 bases are TGTGCCAGCAGTTTCGAGACAAACTACGAGCAGTACTTC. This encodes CASSFETNYEQYF.

This clone was picked up one time. The chain carries TRBV19 and TRBJ2-7; D remains unclear. In germline, CDR1 is LNHDA, CDR2 SQIVND (reference sequence). CDR3 size: 13 residues. Trimming removed 4 bases at V and 6 bases at J, with 13 bases between. The chain's CDR3 is CASSKAFRSEQYF. The CDR3 DNA follows: TGTGCCAGTAGTAAAGCGTTTCGCTCCGAGCAGTACTTC.